This TCR beta chain was identified in a study of T cell repertoires in ileal Crohn's disease. Per germline, CDR1 GTSNPN and CDR2 SVGIG (reference sequence). V was pared by 1 base and J by 5 bases, with 7 bases of the junction left unmatched. The CDR3 is 15 residues long. TCRdb's copy holds only in-frame clones and misses some; the assay was immunoSEQ multiplex PCR. The table lists over 7,500 clones, over 60% of them singletons. Sequences were obtained from ileal tissue. The chain is built from TRBV30 and TRBJ2-7; 11 positions match TRBD1. The clonotype comes from an adult with Crohn's disease. CDR3 DNA sequence: TGTGCCTGGAGTGAGTACTGGGACAGGGGGAACGAGCAGTACTTC. Translation gives CAWSEYWDRGNEQYF.